This T cell receptor beta chain emerged from a study of shared clonotypes between healthy human individuals. Replicate PCRs from sorted subsets contained roughly 190 ng DNA, which is around 30,000 T cell genomes. Under the authors' procedure: There were no quality scores in the junction-only immunoSEQ sequences, so filtering differed. Libraries were prepared by immunoSEQ multiplex PCR; TCRdb keeps only in-frame clonotypes and omits some of them. The DNA was the basis for D and trimming; V, J and clone size are from that table. The table lists around 2,000,000 clones, less than 95% of them singletons. Comments on this clone: Its antigen is undetermined.

Notes on the study in general: Since donors were few, the genetic and exposure-history diversity represented was limited.

Terminally differentiated effector memory CD45RA+ cells were left out of the naive CD8 fraction, which was CD45RO-negative and positively selected for CCR7. Germline loops: CDR1 LGHNT, CDR2 FRNRAP. The CDR3 totals 13 residues. V gave up 5 bases and J gave up 8 bases, with 13 bases separating them. This receptor was identified in a man aged 18-30 years in good health. Material: naive CD8+ T cells sorted from blood. The rearrangement joins TRBV12-5 to TRBJ2-1; no firm D call. This chain's CDR3 is CASGLPLFHEQFF. CDR3 bases: TGTGCTAGTGGTCTACCCCTTTTCCATGAGCAGTTCTTC.